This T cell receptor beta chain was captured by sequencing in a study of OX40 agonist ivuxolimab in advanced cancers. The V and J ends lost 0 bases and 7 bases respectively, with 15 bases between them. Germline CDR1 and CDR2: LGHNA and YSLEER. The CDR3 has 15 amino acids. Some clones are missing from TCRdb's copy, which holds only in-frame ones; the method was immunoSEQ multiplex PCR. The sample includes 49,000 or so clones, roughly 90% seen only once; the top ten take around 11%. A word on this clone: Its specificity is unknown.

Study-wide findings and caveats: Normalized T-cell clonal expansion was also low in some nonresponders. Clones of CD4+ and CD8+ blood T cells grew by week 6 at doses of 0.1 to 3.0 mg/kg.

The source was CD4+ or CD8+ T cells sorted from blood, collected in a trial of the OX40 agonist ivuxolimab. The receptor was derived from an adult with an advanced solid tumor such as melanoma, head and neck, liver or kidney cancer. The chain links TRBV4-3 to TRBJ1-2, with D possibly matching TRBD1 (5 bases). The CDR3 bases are TGCGCCAGCAGCCAAGATCTGGTTTCAAGGGGTGGCTACACCTTC. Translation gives CASSQDLVSRGGYTF.